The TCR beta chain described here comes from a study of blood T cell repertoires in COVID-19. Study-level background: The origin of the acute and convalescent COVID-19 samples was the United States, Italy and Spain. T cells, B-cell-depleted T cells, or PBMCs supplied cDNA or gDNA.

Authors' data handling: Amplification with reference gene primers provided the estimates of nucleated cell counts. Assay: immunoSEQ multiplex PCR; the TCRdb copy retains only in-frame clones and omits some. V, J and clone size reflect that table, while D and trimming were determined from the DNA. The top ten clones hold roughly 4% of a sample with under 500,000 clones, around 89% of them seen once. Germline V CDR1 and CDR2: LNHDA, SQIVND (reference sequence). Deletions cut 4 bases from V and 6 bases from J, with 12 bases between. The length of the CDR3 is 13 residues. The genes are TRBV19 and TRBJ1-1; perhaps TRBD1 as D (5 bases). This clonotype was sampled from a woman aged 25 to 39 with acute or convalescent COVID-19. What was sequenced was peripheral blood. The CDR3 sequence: CASSTLRGSEAFF. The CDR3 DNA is TGTGCCAGTAGTACCCTACGGGGGTCTGAAGCTTTCTTT.